The rows below give T cell receptor beta chains drawn from one sample of a study of T cells of healthy individuals. TCRdb independently ran MiXCR on the 5' RACE reads; one entry per CDR3 protein. The table has tens of thousands of distinct CDR3 sequences, under 20% seen once. The receptors originated from a human donor in good health. The CDR3 runs from the conserved cysteine through the conserved F or W. The D gene is left open where the match is weak. Only part of the rows carry a size: once, few, many, or a class if the clone is expanded.

j_call: TRBJ1-1
d_call: .
v_call: TRBV21-1
clone_size: .
cdr3_aa: CASSNPPQGNTEAFF
cdr3_nt: TGTGCCAGCAGCAATCCTCCACAGGGGAACACTGAAGCTTTCTTT

j_call: TRBJ1-4
d_call: .
v_call: TRBV4-1
clone_size: .
cdr3_aa: CASSQDPGTGNEKLFF
cdr3_nt: TGCGCCAGCAGCCAAGATCCCGGGACGGGGAATGAAAAACTGTTTTTT

j_call: TRBJ2-1
d_call: .
v_call: TRBV25-1
clone_size: .
cdr3_aa: CASSLREFYNEQFF
cdr3_nt: TGTGCCAGCAGTTTACGGGAATTCTACAATGAGCAGTTCTTC

j_call: TRBJ1-5
d_call: .
v_call: TRBV4-2
clone_size: few
cdr3_aa: CASSQDYAQPNQPQHF
cdr3_nt: TGTGCCAGCAGCCAAGATTATGCACAGCCTAATCAGCCCCAGCATTTT

j_call: TRBJ1-5
d_call: .
v_call: TRBV2
clone_size: few
cdr3_aa: CASSEESERWQPQHF
cdr3_nt: TGTGCCAGCAGTGAAGAGAGCGAACGTTGGCAGCCCCAGCATTTT

j_call: TRBJ1-1
d_call: .
v_call: TRBV5-1
clone_size: few
cdr3_aa: CASSRRVMNTEAFF
cdr3_nt: TGCGCCAGCAGCCGAAGAGTCATGAACACTGAAGCTTTCTTT

j_call: TRBJ2-7
d_call: TRBD1
v_call: TRBV28
clone_size: many
cdr3_aa: CASTGSRGISYEQYF
cdr3_nt: TGTGCCAGCACAGGGTCCAGGGGGATTTCCTACGAGCAGTACTTC

j_call: TRBJ2-5
d_call: .
v_call: TRBV28
clone_size: .
cdr3_aa: CASSPPLETQYF
cdr3_nt: TGTGCCAGCAGTCCCCCTTTGGAGACCCAGTACTTC

j_call: TRBJ1-6
d_call: .
v_call: TRBV3-1
clone_size: many
cdr3_aa: CASSQVTENSPLHF
cdr3_nt: TGTGCCAGCAGCCAAGTTACAGAGAATTCACCCCTCCACTTT

j_call: TRBJ2-3
d_call: .
v_call: TRBV20-1
clone_size: few
cdr3_aa: CSASGIGGDTDTQYF
cdr3_nt: TGCAGTGCTTCAGGGATAGGGGGGGACACAGATACGCAGTATTTT

j_call: TRBJ1-4
d_call: TRBD1
v_call: TRBV7-8
clone_size: .
cdr3_aa: CASSLAVSGGNEKVFF
cdr3_nt: TGTGCCAGCAGCTTAGCGGTCTCAGGGGGCAATGAAAAGGTGTTTTTT

j_call: TRBJ1-5
d_call: .
v_call: TRBV7-2
clone_size: .
cdr3_aa: CASSLGSYSNQPQHF
cdr3_nt: TGTGCCAGCAGCTTGGGCAGTTATAGCAATCAGCCCCAGCATTTT

j_call: TRBJ2-7
d_call: .
v_call: TRBV5-1
clone_size: few
cdr3_aa: CASSLEIPGPGDYEQYF
cdr3_nt: TGCGCCAGCAGCTTGGAGATTCCGGGACCGGGGGATTACGAGCAGTACTTC

j_call: TRBJ2-1
d_call: TRBD2
v_call: TRBV5-5
clone_size: few
cdr3_aa: CASSFPGGGGNEQFF
cdr3_nt: TGTGCCAGCAGCTTCCCCGGCGGGGGGGGGAATGAGCAGTTCTTC

j_call: TRBJ2-7
d_call: TRBD1
v_call: TRBV5-1
clone_size: .
cdr3_aa: CASRRTGGAYEQYF
cdr3_nt: TGCGCCAGCAGACGGACAGGGGGGGCCTACGAGCAGTACTTC

j_call: TRBJ2-2
d_call: .
v_call: TRBV9
clone_size: few
cdr3_aa: CASMARPDGAGELFF
cdr3_nt: TGTGCCAGCATGGCACGTCCTGATGGCGCCGGGGAGCTGTTTTTT

j_call: TRBJ1-1
d_call: .
v_call: TRBV15
clone_size: .
cdr3_aa: CATSRDHGREMNTEAFF
cdr3_nt: TGTGCCACCAGCAGAGATCATGGGAGAGAAATGAACACTGAAGCTTTCTTT

j_call: TRBJ2-1
d_call: TRBD2
v_call: TRBV7-2
clone_size: few
cdr3_aa: CASSSHDTSGSGEQFF
cdr3_nt: TGTGCCAGCAGCTCCCACGATACTAGCGGGAGCGGTGAGCAGTTCTTC

j_call: TRBJ2-3
d_call: TRBD1
v_call: TRBV4-3
clone_size: .
cdr3_aa: CASSQAGGADTDTQYF
cdr3_nt: TGTGCCAGCAGCCAGGCAGGGGGCGCGGATACAGATACGCAGTATTTT

j_call: TRBJ2-7
d_call: TRBD2
v_call: TRBV9
clone_size: many
cdr3_aa: CASSVEGTSAYEQYF
cdr3_nt: TGTGCCAGCAGCGTCGAGGGGACTAGCGCCTACGAGCAGTACTTC

j_call: TRBJ1-3
d_call: TRBD1
v_call: TRBV10-3
clone_size: many
cdr3_aa: CAIRVSGGRLSGNTIYF
cdr3_nt: TGTGCCATCAGGGTGTCAGGGGGACGCCTCTCTGGAAACACCATATATTTT

j_call: TRBJ2-1
d_call: TRBD1
v_call: TRBV10-3
clone_size: many
cdr3_aa: CAIGTTGGMYNEQFF
cdr3_nt: TGTGCCATAGGCACAACAGGGGGTATGTACAATGAGCAGTTCTTC

j_call: TRBJ2-1
d_call: .
v_call: TRBV7-9
clone_size: few
cdr3_aa: CASSWGGGNEQFF
cdr3_nt: TGTGCCAGCAGCTGGGGGGGCGGCAATGAGCAGTTCTTC

j_call: TRBJ2-5
d_call: .
v_call: TRBV20-1
clone_size: many
cdr3_aa: CSARDRKKGQETQYF
cdr3_nt: TGCAGTGCTAGAGATCGTAAGAAGGGGCAAGAGACCCAGTACTTC

j_call: TRBJ1-1
d_call: TRBD1
v_call: TRBV18
clone_size: many
cdr3_aa: CASSGQANTEAFF
cdr3_nt: TGTGCCAGCTCCGGACAGGCGAACACTGAAGCTTTCTTT

j_call: TRBJ1-4
d_call: TRBD1
v_call: TRBV3-1
clone_size: many
cdr3_aa: CASSQGDRGEEKLFF
cdr3_nt: TGTGCCAGCAGCCAAGGAGACAGGGGGGAGGAAAAACTGTTTTTT

j_call: TRBJ1-4
d_call: .
v_call: TRBV27
clone_size: many
cdr3_aa: CASSFGGRGGKLFF
cdr3_nt: TGTGCCAGCAGTTTCGGAGGGAGGGGAGGAAAACTGTTTTTT

j_call: TRBJ2-1
d_call: .
v_call: TRBV12-3/TRBV12-4
clone_size: .
cdr3_aa: CASSRSQSRAMQFF
cdr3_nt: TGTGCCAGCAGTCGGTCGCAATCCCGGGCTATGCAGTTCTTC

j_call: TRBJ1-2
d_call: .
v_call: TRBV6-5
clone_size: .
cdr3_aa: CASSYGTVYGYTF
cdr3_nt: TGTGCCAGCAGTTACGGGACGGTCTATGGCTACACCTTC

j_call: TRBJ1-3
d_call: .
v_call: TRBV7-9
clone_size: .
cdr3_aa: CASSLNREAGNTIYF
cdr3_nt: TGTGCCAGCAGTCTAAACAGGGAAGCTGGAAACACCATATATTTT

j_call: TRBJ2-5
d_call: .
v_call: TRBV7-9
clone_size: .
cdr3_aa: CASSLAGSGETQYF
cdr3_nt: TGTGCCAGCAGCTTAGCCGGGTCGGGAGAGACCCAGTACTTC

j_call: TRBJ1-5
d_call: .
v_call: TRBV2
clone_size: .
cdr3_aa: CASSEEGRPAGNQPQHF
cdr3_nt: TGTGCCAGCAGTGAAGAGGGTCGGCCGGCGGGCAATCAGCCCCAGCATTTT

j_call: TRBJ1-5
d_call: .
v_call: TRBV6-5
clone_size: once
cdr3_aa: CASSPRESNQPQHF
cdr3_nt: TGTGCCAGCAGCCCCAGGGAGAGCAATCAGCCCCAGCATTTT

j_call: TRBJ1-4
d_call: .
v_call: TRBV12-3/TRBV12-4
clone_size: many
cdr3_aa: CASSLTGAIEKLFF
cdr3_nt: TGTGCCAGCAGTTTAACAGGAGCTATTGAAAAACTGTTTTTT

j_call: TRBJ2-1
d_call: TRBD1
v_call: TRBV9
clone_size: few
cdr3_aa: CASSVAGTGSSYNEQFF
cdr3_nt: TGTGCCAGCAGCGTAGCCGGGACAGGGAGCTCCTACAATGAGCAGTTCTTC

j_call: TRBJ2-2
d_call: .
v_call: TRBV19
clone_size: many
cdr3_aa: CASGVAGELFF
cdr3_nt: TGCGCGTCGGGAGTCGCCGGGGAGCTGTTTTTT

j_call: TRBJ2-1
d_call: .
v_call: TRBV20-1
clone_size: few
cdr3_aa: CSAAAEGAVNEQFF
cdr3_nt: TGCAGTGCCGCGGCGGAGGGGGCGGTCAATGAGCAGTTCTTC

j_call: TRBJ1-2
d_call: .
v_call: TRBV29-1
clone_size: few
cdr3_aa: CSVVVSGYGYTF
cdr3_nt: TGCAGCGTTGTGGTTTCGGGCTATGGCTACACCTTC

j_call: TRBJ2-3
d_call: .
v_call: TRBV4-1
clone_size: .
cdr3_aa: CASSHITDTQYF
cdr3_nt: TGCGCCAGCAGCCACATAACAGATACGCAGTATTTT

j_call: TRBJ1-5
d_call: .
v_call: TRBV20-1
clone_size: .
cdr3_aa: CSAREGDLSNQPQHF
cdr3_nt: TGCAGTGCTAGAGAGGGGGACCTAAGTAATCAGCCCCAGCATTTT

j_call: TRBJ2-3
d_call: TRBD2
v_call: TRBV13
clone_size: many
cdr3_aa: CASSFRTSGGGDTQYF
cdr3_nt: TGTGCCAGCAGCTTCAGGACTAGCGGGGGGGGAGATACGCAGTATTTT

j_call: TRBJ2-7
d_call: .
v_call: TRBV6-2/TRBV6-3
clone_size: few
cdr3_aa: CASSLTGPTLEQYF
cdr3_nt: TGTGCCAGCAGTTTAACGGGACCCACCCTCGAGCAGTACTTC

j_call: TRBJ2-7
d_call: TRBD1
v_call: TRBV20-1
clone_size: .
cdr3_aa: CSARDRGGTYEQYF
cdr3_nt: TGCAGTGCCAGAGACAGGGGGGGAACCTACGAGCAGTACTTC

j_call: TRBJ2-1
d_call: .
v_call: TRBV6-1
clone_size: many
cdr3_aa: CASSDPVGNEQFF
cdr3_nt: TGTGCCAGCAGTGACCCGGTGGGCAATGAGCAGTTCTTC

j_call: TRBJ2-1
d_call: TRBD2
v_call: TRBV4-1
clone_size: .
cdr3_aa: CASSTRTSGKFNEQFF
cdr3_nt: TGCGCCAGCAGCACTCGGACTAGCGGGAAATTCAATGAGCAGTTCTTC

j_call: TRBJ1-2
d_call: .
v_call: TRBV2
clone_size: many
cdr3_aa: CASSEDSRAGYGYTF
cdr3_nt: TGTGCCAGCAGTGAAGACTCCAGGGCGGGCTATGGCTACACCTTC

j_call: TRBJ2-7
d_call: .
v_call: TRBV28
clone_size: .
cdr3_aa: CASSLYWAAYEQYF
cdr3_nt: TGTGCCAGCAGTCTATACTGGGCAGCCTACGAGCAGTACTTC

j_call: TRBJ1-1
d_call: .
v_call: TRBV20-1
clone_size: many
cdr3_aa: CSASPHTEAFF
cdr3_nt: TGCAGTGCTAGCCCCCACACTGAAGCTTTCTTT

j_call: TRBJ1-4
d_call: TRBD1
v_call: TRBV5-5
clone_size: few
cdr3_aa: CASNIQGATNEKLFF
cdr3_nt: TGTGCCAGCAACATACAGGGGGCGACTAATGAAAAACTGTTTTTT

j_call: TRBJ2-2
d_call: .
v_call: TRBV5-1
clone_size: few
cdr3_aa: CATERDAGELFF
cdr3_nt: TGCGCCACCGAGAGGGATGCCGGGGAGCTGTTTTTT

j_call: TRBJ2-1
d_call: .
v_call: TRBV2
clone_size: .
cdr3_aa: CASSGGGAYNEQFF
cdr3_nt: TGTGCCAGCAGTGGAGGGGGGGCCTACAATGAGCAGTTCTTC

j_call: TRBJ2-7
d_call: TRBD1
v_call: TRBV7-9
clone_size: .
cdr3_aa: CASSNDRAYEQYF
cdr3_nt: TGTGCCAGCAGCAATGACAGGGCTTACGAGCAGTACTTC

j_call: TRBJ1-1
d_call: .
v_call: TRBV5-1
clone_size: once
cdr3_aa: CASKTGNTEAFF
cdr3_nt: TGCGCCAGCAAAACAGGTAACACTGAAGCTTTCTTT

j_call: TRBJ2-1
d_call: .
v_call: TRBV12-3/TRBV12-4
clone_size: .
cdr3_aa: CASSFHNEQFF
cdr3_nt: TGTGCCAGCAGTTTTCACAATGAGCAGTTCTTC

j_call: TRBJ1-5
d_call: TRBD1
v_call: TRBV20-1
clone_size: many
cdr3_aa: CSARDSGQGNQPQHF
cdr3_nt: TGCAGTGCTAGAGATTCGGGACAGGGCAATCAGCCCCAGCATTTT